One and the same sample provided the 23 T cell receptor beta chains below, sequenced in a study of T cells in Graves' hyperthyroidism and ophthalmopathy. Using RNA transcripts as the source, TCR beta CDR3 regions were amplified. An initial round of RT-PCR targeting the TCR CDR3 relied on the HTBI primer set. One entry per CDR3 protein results from TCRdb running MiXCR on the multiplex PCR reads. Found here are 300,000 to 500,000 distinct CDR3 sequences, over 12% of them singletons; the top ten hold approximately 27%. The sample was blood. Every receptor here comes from a man in his fifties with Graves' ophthalmopathy.

The table lists this clonotype with a few counts. Just one base apart from a much larger clone, this may be a read error. The gene calls are TRBV12-3 or TRBV12-4 and TRBJ1-1; D is unclear. The CDR3 spans 14 residues. The CDR3: CASSPGERNTGAFF. The CDR3 DNA follows: TGTGCCAGCAGTCCGGGTGAAAGGAACACTGGAGCTTTCTTT.

The J gene is TRBJ2-1, the V gene TRBV27; tentative D call: TRBD2 (6 bases). From germline, CDR1 is MNHEY and CDR2 SMNVEV (reference sequence). V was clipped by 6 bases and J by 5 bases, with 14 bases between them. This CDR3 contains 14 residues. The CDR3 nucleotides read TGTGCCAGCAGAAGTAGCGGACAACACAATGAGCAGTTCTTC. Protein sequence: CASRSSGQHNEQFF.

The sample holds many counts of this clonotype. The V and J genes are TRBV12-3 or TRBV12-4 and TRBJ2-1; 13 nucleotides match TRBD2. V dropped 5 bases and J dropped 5; count of bases not matched to a gene: 9. This CDR3 comprises 17 residues. CDR3 coding DNA: TGTGCCAGCAGTCTAACACAGGGACTAGCGGGGAACAATGAGCAGTTCTTC. Residues: CASSLTQGLAGNNEQFF.

The rearrangement joins TRBV4-2 to TRBJ2-7, with 8 bases aligning to TRBD2. The CDR3 is made up of 16 amino acids. Trimming at V came to 0 bases and at J to 2 bases, leaving 6 bases not matched to a gene. Germline V lookup: CDR1 LGHNA, CDR2 YNFKEQ. The CDR3 DNA follows: TGTGCCAGCAGCCAAGAGGATAGCGGGGCCCCCTACGAGCAGTACTTC. Translating it yields CASSQEDSGAPYEQYF.

The table lists this clonotype with a few counts. The chain carries TRBV11-2 and TRBJ1-5, with D maybe TRBD1 (5 bases). The CDR3 has 13 residues. Germline V lookup: CDR1 SGHAT, CDR2 FQNNGV. Trimming pared 5 bases from V and 6 bases from J, leaving 11 bases between. The CDR3, as DNA: TGTGCCAGCAGCATTACGGGGGTTCAGCCCCAGCATTTT. Amino acids: CASSITGVQPQHF.

The rearrangement uses TRBV15 and TRBJ1-5; the match to TRBD1 covers 7 bases. Trimming at V came to 2 bases and at J to 6 bases, leaving 4 bases not matched to a gene. CDR3 size: 14 residues. CDR1 is LNHNV and CDR2 is YYDKDF in the germline V gene (reference sequence). CDR3 DNA: TGTGCCACCAGCAGACGACAGGGAGGTCAGCCCCAGCATTTT. Amino acid sequence: CATSRRQGGQPQHF.

This clonotype was counted at least ten times. This chain joins TRBV11-2 and TRBJ2-7; TRBD2 aligns across 11 bases. Germline V gene lookup returns CDR1 SGHAT and CDR2 FQNNGV. CDR3 size: 15 residues. V dropped 7 bases and J dropped 2; count of bases not matched to a gene: 7. The CDR3 DNA reads as TGTGCCAGCACCGAGAGACTAGCGGGGCCCTACGAGCAGTACTTC. Amino acids: CASTERLAGPYEQYF.

In its sample, this clonotype was seen many times. The chain carries TRBV11-3 and TRBJ2-1; D gene ambiguous. Trimming removed 3 bases from V and 5 bases from J, with 8 bases in between. The CDR3 extends over 13 amino acids. Germline CDR1 reads SGHNT; CDR2 reads YENEEA. CDR3 protein: CASSFFYDNEQFF. The CDR3 coding sequence is TGTGCCAGCAGCTTTTTTTATGACAATGAGCAGTTCTTC. Using reference TRBV11-3 and TRBJ2-1 for the parts outside the CDR3, the full variable domain is EAGVVQSPRYKIIEKKQPVAFWCNPISGHNTLYWYLQNLGQGPELLIRYENEEAVDDSQLPKDRFSAERLKGVDSTLKIQPAELGDSAVYLCASSFFYDNEQFFGPGTRLTVL.

This clonotype was observed at least ten times. This chain connects TRBV12-5 to TRBJ2-3; D ambiguous. Germline-derived CDR1 and CDR2 are LGHNT and FRNRAP. CDR3 length equals 12 residues. Trimming left V 4 bases short and J 8 bases short, with 10 bases between. The CDR3 DNA reads as TGTGCTAGTGGTTCCGGTATTCGTACGCAGTATTTT. It translates to CASGSGIRTQYF.

Many counts were recorded for this clonotype. This chain uses TRBV28 with TRBJ2-3, with 10 bases aligning to TRBD2. The germline gives CDR1 MDHEN, CDR2 SYDVKM. J gave up 0 bases and V 4 bases, and 7 bases lay outside the gene matches. The CDR3 has 17 amino acids. The CDR3 here is CASSWGTSASSTDTQYF. CDR3 coding DNA: TGTGCCAGCAGTTGGGGGACTAGCGCTTCTAGCACAGATACGCAGTATTTT.

This clonotype has ten or more counts. This chain joins TRBV27 and TRBJ1-5, with TRBD1 matching 7 bases. CDR3 length equals 14 residues. The germline CDR1 and CDR2 sequences are MNHEY and SMNVEV (reference sequence). V lost 10 bases, J lost 2 bases, and 8 bases stayed unmatched. CDR3 nucleotides: TGTGCCACCAAGACCGGACAGGGCAATCAGCCCCAGCATTTT. Translated, it gives CATKTGQGNQPQHF.

This clonotype occurred many times. CDR3 nucleotide sequence: TGCGCCAGCAGCCCTTCGACAGGGGGATTACAGCCCCAGCATTTT. Residues: CASSPSTGGLQPQHF. The rearrangement links TRBV5-1 to TRBJ1-5; 9 positions agree with TRBD1. With V trimmed by 4 bases and J by 7 bases, 9 bases remained unmatched. The length of the CDR3 is 15 residues. In germline, CDR1 is SGHRS, CDR2 YFSETQ.

The chain has TRBV7-9 and TRBJ1-4; 7 positions agree with TRBD1. The V and J ends lost 2 bases and 0 bases, in that order; junction bases with no gene match: 6. The length of the CDR3 is 17 residues. The germline gives CDR1 SEHNR, CDR2 FQNEAQ (reference sequence). CDR3 residues: CASSLFTGASTNEKLFF. CDR3 sequence (DNA): TGTGCCAGCAGCTTATTCACAGGGGCATCAACTAATGAAAAACTGTTTTTT.

The gene calls are TRBV10-1 and TRBJ1-2; D unclear. Germline-derived CDR1 and CDR2 are WNHNN and SYGVQD (reference sequence). V lost 0 bases and J lost 8, with 13 bases in between. The CDR3 is 14 residues long. The CDR3 nucleotides are TGCGCCAGCAGTGAGTCGGCGGGAATGGGGGGCTACACCTTC. The encoded protein is CASSESAGMGGYTF.

V and J are TRBV5-5 and TRBJ2-6; 7 nucleotides align to TRBD2. After removal of 4 bases from V and 2 bases from J, the junction contained 9 bases not matched to a gene. CDR3 length equals 17 residues. Germline V lookup: CDR1 SGHKS, CDR2 YYEKEE (reference sequence). Written as DNA, the CDR3 is TGTGCCAGCAGCCCGTGGACTGGACTAGCTGGGGCCAACGTCCTGACTTTC. This translates into CASSPWTGLAGANVLTF.

This clonotype was picked up many times. The V gene is TRBV20-1, the J gene TRBJ1-2; 8 positions match TRBD1. Germline CDR1 DFQATT, CDR2 SNEGSKA (reference sequence). The CDR3 has 15 amino acids. V was pared by 3 bases and J by 7 bases, with 13 bases of the junction left unmatched. CDR3 residues: CSARPMPGGSSGYTF. CDR3 bases: TGCAGTGCTAGGCCAATGCCAGGGGGCTCAAGTGGCTACACCTTC.

This clonotype was detected many times. The rearrangement joins TRBV20-1 to TRBJ2-7; D is undetermined. Germline V gene lookup returns CDR1 DFQATT and CDR2 SNEGSKA (reference sequence). V was clipped by 2 bases and J by 2 bases, with 10 bases between them. The CDR3 is made up of 13 amino acids. The CDR3 DNA reads as TGCAGTGCTAGACCCGGAATCACCTACGAGCAGTACTTC. Protein sequence: CSARPGITYEQYF.

This clonotype was observed many times. J is TRBJ2-1 and V is TRBV27; a weak D match, TRBD1 (5 bases). CDR3 length equals 12 residues. The V end lost 2 bases, the J end lost 10 bases, and 9 bases lay between the germline ends. From germline, CDR1 is MNHEY and CDR2 SMNVEV (reference sequence). CDR3 sequence (DNA): TGTGCCAGCAGTTTACAGGGTGGGGAGCAGTTCTTC. Its translation: CASSLQGGEQFF.

This clonotype was counted a few times. This chain uses TRBV19 with TRBJ2-3, with D perhaps matching TRBD2 (5 bases). CDR3 length: 14 residues. From germline, CDR1 is LNHDA and CDR2 SQIVND (reference sequence). The V end lost 3 bases, the J end lost 2 bases, and 9 bases lay between the germline ends. The CDR3 DNA sequence: TGTGCCAGTAGTATTGTGGGAGTCACAGATACGCAGTATTTT. Residues: CASSIVGVTDTQYF. The entire variable domain, with the rest obtained from reference TRBV19 and TRBJ2-3, is as follows: DGGITQSPKYLFRKEGQNVTLSCEQNLNHDAMYWYRQDPGQGLRLIYYSQIVNDFQKGDIAEGYSVSREKKESFPLTVTSAQKNPTAFYLCASSIVGVTDTQYFGPGTRLTVL.

The J gene is TRBJ2-5, the V gene TRBV28; 9 bases line up with TRBD2. The CDR3 contains 15 residues. Germline V lookup: CDR1 MDHEN, CDR2 SYDVKM. V shed 5 bases and J 13 bases; nucleotides not matched to a gene: 17. The CDR3 protein is CASSRQTTLAGSRYF. CDR3 bases: TGTGCCAGCAGTCGACAGACTACCCTAGCGGGATCCCGGTACTTC.

This clonotype was seen at least ten times. V and J are TRBV7-8 and TRBJ2-7; TRBD2 matches at 11 bases. J gave up 0 bases and V 5 bases, and 9 bases lay outside the gene matches. This CDR3 is built from 17 residues. Germline values: CDR1 SGHVS, CDR2 FQNEAQ. The CDR3: CASSPGLAGGSSYEQYF. The DNA of the CDR3 is TGTGCCAGCAGCCCCGGATTAGCGGGGGGGAGCTCCTACGAGCAGTACTTC. Together with reference TRBV7-8 and TRBJ2-7, the CDR3 gives the full variable domain: GAGVSQSPRYKVAKRGQDVALRCDPISGHVSLFWYQQALGQGPEFLTYFQNEAQLDKSGLPSDRFFAERPEGSVSTLKIQRTQQEDSAVYLCASSPGLAGGSSYEQYFGPGTRLTVT.

On this clonotype: A single base separates this from a much larger clone, so it may be a read error. No conserved phenylalanine or tryptophan ends this CDR3, so it is likely a read error. The chain links TRBV3-1 to TRBJ1-1; 7 bases line up with TRBD1. Losses at the gene ends were 3 bases for V and 1 base for J; bases not matched to a gene: 5. The CDR3 spans 15 residues. CDR1 and CDR2 from the germline V gene are LGHDT and YNNKEL (reference sequence). The CDR3 region is CASSHRDSRNTEAFL. Written as DNA, the CDR3 is TGTGCCAGCAGCCACCGGGACAGCAGGAACACTGAAGCTTTCCTT.

This clonotype was detected once. This may stem from a read error, because a much larger clone lies one nucleotide away. Lacking the conserved final phenylalanine or tryptophan, this CDR3 likely reflects a read error. The chain links TRBV5-1 to TRBJ2-7; 12 bases fit TRBD2. Germline CDR1 is SGHRS and CDR2 is YFSETQ. The junction had 6 bases not matched to a gene; V was cut back by 4 bases and J by 4 bases. The CDR3 sequence is 15 residues long. The CDR3 bases are TGCGCCAGCAGCCAGGGGACTAGCGGGCCTTACGAGCAGTACCTC. Its translation is CASSQGTSGPYEQYL.